These 8 T cell receptor beta chains were sequenced from one sample in a study of early T cells in non-severe SARS-CoV-2 infection. From the 5' RACE reads, TCRdb called clonotypes with MiXCR, one entry per CDR3 protein. The table records 55,000 to 80,000 distinct CDR3 sequences, 7% to 10% of them present only once. Sample: whole blood, taken at baseline. The receptors were gathered from an adult who was a healthcare worker with PCR-confirmed SARS-CoV-2 infection or an uninfected control (not recorded which).

This clonotype was picked up a small number of times. V and J are TRBV2 and TRBJ2-3; 14 bases are a match to TRBD2. V was pared by 5 bases and J by 7 bases, with 8 bases of the junction left unmatched. Germline CDR1 and CDR2: SNHLY and FYNNEI. This CDR3 is 16 amino acids long. CDR3 region: CASSPPGLAGAYTQYF. The CDR3 DNA reads TGTGCCAGCAGTCCACCGGGACTAGCGGGAGCATATACGCAGTATTTT.

This clonotype was detected a few times. The rearrangement joins TRBV27 to TRBJ2-1; maybe TRBD2 (5 bases). CDR1 MNHEY and CDR2 SMNVEV come from the germline V gene (reference sequence). This CDR3 comprises 14 residues. Trimming removed 6 bases at V and 10 bases at J, with 19 bases between. CDR3 residues: CASRNEGSYQEQFF. The DNA of the CDR3 is TGTGCCAGCAGGAACGAGGGCTCCTATCAAGAGCAGTTCTTC.

This clonotype turned up a few times. The rearrangement uses TRBV6-1 and TRBJ2-3; D tentatively fits TRBD1 or TRBD2 (5 bases each). The germline V gene encodes CDR1 MNHNS and CDR2 SASEGT. The CDR3 extends over 15 amino acids. Trimming stripped 8 bases from V and 1 base from J, with 16 bases between. In DNA, the CDR3 is TGTGCCAGCCCTGAGTGGGGGAGAGGCACAGATACGCAGTATTTT. This gives the protein CASPEWGRGTDTQYF.

The chain carries TRBV7-9 and TRBJ2-3; D is unclear. This CDR3 has 13 amino acids. V lost 2 bases and J 1 base, leaving 4 bases between the germline ends. Germline V gene sequence: CDR1 SEHNR, CDR2 FQNEAQ (reference sequence). In DNA form, the CDR3 reads TGTGCCAGCAGCTTAACAGGCACAGATACGCAGTATTTT. Residues: CASSLTGTDTQYF.

V gene TRBV5-8 combines with J gene TRBJ2-7, with 8 positions matching TRBD2. The CDR3 spans 16 residues. Germline V CDR1 and CDR2: SGHTS, YDEGEE. The junction had 13 bases not matched to a gene; V was cut back by 6 bases and J by 2 bases. CDR3 protein: CASTSEYGTRAYEQYF. CDR3 nucleotide sequence: TGTGCCAGCACCTCTGAGTACGGGACTAGAGCCTACGAGCAGTACTTC.

V and J are TRBV12-3 or TRBV12-4 and TRBJ2-1, with D possibly matching TRBD2 (6 bases). The V gene lost 6 bases and the J gene lost 5 bases, with 11 bases spanning the gap. The CDR3 is made up of 13 amino acids. The DNA of the CDR3 is TGTGCCAGCAGCCGACTAGGAAACAATGAGCAGTTCTTC. Its translation: CASSRLGNNEQFF.

The sample holds many counts of this clonotype. The rearrangement links TRBV6-2 or TRBV6-3 to TRBJ2-3; maybe TRBD2 (5 bases). Germline V gene data show CDR1 as MNHEY and CDR2 as SVGEGT. Trimming took 7 bases from V and 8 from J, leaving 13 bases between them. CDR3 length: 12 amino acids. The CDR3 DNA reads TGTGCCAGCACCTTCGCGGGTGCTACGCAGTATTTT. It is translated as CASTFAGATQYF.

This clonotype was seen repeatedly, ten times or more. At one end, the junction sequence differs from germline, possibly due to a read error. The CDR3 region has the DNA TGTGCCAGCAGTATATCGGGACAGCGGAACACTGAAGCTTTCTTT. This encodes CASSISGQRNTEAFF. The rearrangement joins TRBV27 to TRBJ1-1, with 7 bases aligning to TRBD1. The CDR3 spans 15 residues. The germline V gene has CDR1 MNHEY and CDR2 SMNVEV (reference sequence).